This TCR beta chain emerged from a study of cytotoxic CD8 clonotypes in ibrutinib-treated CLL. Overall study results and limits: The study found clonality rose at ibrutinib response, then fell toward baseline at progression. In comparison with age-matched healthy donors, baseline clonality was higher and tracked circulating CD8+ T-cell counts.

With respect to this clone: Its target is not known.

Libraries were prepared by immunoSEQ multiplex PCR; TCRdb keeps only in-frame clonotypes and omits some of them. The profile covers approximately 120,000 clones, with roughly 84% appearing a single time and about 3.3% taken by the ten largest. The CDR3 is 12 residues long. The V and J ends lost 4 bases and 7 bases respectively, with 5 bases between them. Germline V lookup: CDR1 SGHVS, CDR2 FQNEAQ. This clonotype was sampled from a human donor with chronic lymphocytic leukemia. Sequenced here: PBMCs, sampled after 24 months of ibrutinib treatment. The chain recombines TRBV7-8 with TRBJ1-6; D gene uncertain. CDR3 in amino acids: CASSSRNSPLHF. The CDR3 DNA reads TGTGCCAGCAGCTCACGGAATTCACCCCTCCACTTT.